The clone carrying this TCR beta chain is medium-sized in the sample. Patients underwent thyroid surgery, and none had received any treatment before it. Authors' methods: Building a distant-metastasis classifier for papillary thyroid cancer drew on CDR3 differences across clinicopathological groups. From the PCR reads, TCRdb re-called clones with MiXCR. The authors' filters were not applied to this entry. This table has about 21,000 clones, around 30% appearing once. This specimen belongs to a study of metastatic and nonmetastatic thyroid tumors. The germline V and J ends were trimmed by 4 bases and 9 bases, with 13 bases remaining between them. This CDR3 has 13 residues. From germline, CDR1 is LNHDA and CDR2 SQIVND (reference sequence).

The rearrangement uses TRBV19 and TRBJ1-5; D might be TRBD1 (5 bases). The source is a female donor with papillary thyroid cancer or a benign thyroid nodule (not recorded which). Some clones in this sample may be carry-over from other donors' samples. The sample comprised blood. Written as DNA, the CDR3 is TGTGCCAGTAGTACCACAGGAGTTGGGCCCCAGCATTTT. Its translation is CASSTTGVGPQHF.